One TCR beta chain is described in this entry. This entry belongs to a study of blood T cell repertoires in COVID-19. Overall study: The United States, Italy and Spain supplied acute and convalescent COVID-19 samples. Nucleic acid was either cDNA or gDNA, and it came from T cells, B-cell-depleted T cells, or PBMCs.

As originally analysed: Reference gene primer amplification gave nucleated cell count estimates. Sequenced by immunoSEQ multiplex PCR; TCRdb stores in-frame clones only, minus some. The DNA gave D and trimming, while V, J and clone size come from that table. The table lists about 400,000 clones, 70% to 90% of them singletons. V trimming: 2 bases; J trimming: 3 bases; junction bases outside the gene matches: 12. The CDR3 is made up of 18 amino acids. The germline V gene encodes CDR1 MDHEN and CDR2 SYDVKM. The material sequenced was peripheral blood. This TCR was sampled from a man aged 40-49 years with acute or convalescent COVID-19. This rearrangement joins TRBV28 to TRBJ2-3; the match to TRBD2 covers 9 bases. The CDR3 loop reads CASSLTPWRGGFTDTQYF. Here the CDR3 DNA reads TGTGCCAGCAGTTTAACCCCTTGGCGGGGGGGCTTTACAGATACGCAGTATTTT.